This T cell receptor (beta chain) was profiled in a study of glioma-infiltrating T cells after dendritic cell vaccination. Whole-study context: Autologous tumor lysate was loaded overnight onto monocyte-derived dendritic cells grown 6 to 7 days with IL-4 and GM-CSF.

Primers: 60 V beta forward and 13 J beta reverse. TCRdb's table, derived via immunoSEQ multiplex PCR, lists solely in-frame clones and lacks some. The data contain 75,000 to 100,000 clones, 70% to 80% of them singletons. Study conclusions and caveats: Few patients contributed both blood and tumor specimens.

Isocitrate dehydrogenase mutation was absent in all glioblastoma patients. This clone has more than one count but fewer than ten. The antigen is unknown. V was trimmed by 1 base and J by 2 bases, leaving 11 bases between them. From germline, CDR1 is SGHAT and CDR2 FQNNGV. The CDR3 loop spans 15 amino acids. Sequenced material: blood, taken before dendritic cell vaccination. This chain connects TRBV11-2 to TRBJ1-2, with D tentatively TRBD1 (5 bases). This TCR came from a human donor with glioblastoma. This chain's CDR3 is CASSLGWGWNYGYTF. The CDR3 nucleotides read TGTGCCAGCAGCTTAGGATGGGGCTGGAACTATGGCTACACCTTC.